One and the same sample provided the 30 T cell receptor beta chains below, sequenced in a study of Ad26.COV2.S vaccination and SARS-CoV-2 variants. Treatment meaning: about 20 received Ad26.COV2.S at low or high dose, single or two shots; about 5 received placebo; per-sample allocation not given. It was on day 63 after the first vaccine or placebo injection that samples were taken. Clones were sequenced by immunoSEQ multiplex PCR, and TCRdb holds only the in-frame ones, with some missing. The sample lists over 200,000 clones, more than 75% occurring once. The sequencing here drew on peripheral blood, taken in a trial of Ad26.COV2.S vaccine versus placebo. These receptors were collected from a person aged 18-65 years who received the Ad26.COV2.S COVID-19 vaccine or a placebo.

The gene calls are TRBV28 and TRBJ2-7, with D possibly TRBD1 on 8 matching bases. This CDR3 comprises 16 residues. Germline loops: CDR1 MDHEN, CDR2 SYDVKM. The V gene lost 6 bases and the J gene lost 3 bases, with 21 bases spanning the gap. In nucleotides, the CDR3 is TGTGCCAGCAGCCTGGGAGGGGGAGACAGGGGCTACGAGCAGTACTTC. Amino acids: CASSLGGGDRGYEQYF.

This clone turned up a few times. The chain combines TRBV19 with TRBJ1-6; D is perhaps TRBD1 (6 bases). This CDR3 contains 12 residues. Trimming shortened V by 10 bases and J by 10 bases, and 14 bases separated the two germline ends. Looked up from germline, CDR1 is LNHDA and CDR2 is SQIVND (reference sequence). The CDR3 region has the DNA TGTGCCACTAAAGGGGGTCAATCACCCCTCCACTTT. Translated: CATKGGQSPLHF.

This clone was recorded many times. The CDR3 DNA sequence: TGTGCCAGCAGCTTGGACCTAGGAACCTACAATGAGCAGTTCTTC. This encodes CASSLDLGTYNEQFF. V usage is TRBV5-4 and J usage is TRBJ2-1; no reliable D call. Germline assignment: CDR1 SGHNT and CDR2 YYREEE (reference sequence). This CDR3 has 15 amino acids. Deletions cut 0 bases from V and 2 bases from J, with 9 bases between. Combining the CDR3 with reference TRBV5-4 and TRBJ2-1 gives the whole variable domain ETGVTQSPTHLIKTRGQQVTLRCSSQSGHNTVSWYQQALGQGPQFIFQYYREEENGRGNFPPRFSGLQFPNYSSELNVNALELDDSALYLCASSLDLGTYNEQFFGPGTRLTVL.

The table lists this clone with a count of one. The J gene is TRBJ1-2, the V gene TRBV24-1, with D perhaps matching TRBD1 (6 bases). The germline V and J ends were trimmed by 3 bases and 8 bases, with 15 bases remaining between them. Germline V CDR1 and CDR2: KGHDR, SFDVKD. The CDR3 has 14 amino acids. The CDR3 protein is CATSDPRPGVGYTF. For the CDR3, the DNA is TGTGCCACCAGTGATCCCCGACCAGGGGTCGGCTACACCTTC.

This clone was seen only once. The genes are TRBV7-9 and TRBJ2-1, with a weak D call TRBD1 (5 bases). In germline, CDR1 is SEHNR, CDR2 FQNEAQ (reference sequence). Trimming cost V 5 bases and J 6 bases, with 29 bases left between them. This CDR3 has 19 residues. DNA of the CDR3: TGTGCCAGCAGCCCAAACCCTTTTTCGGACATCTTAAAAAGCAATGAGCAGTTCTTC. Translating it yields CASSPNPFSDILKSNEQFF.

In its sample, this clone was seen once. CDR3 sequence reads: CASSRQGAEAEAFF. The CDR3 nucleotides are TGTGCCAGCAGTCGACAGGGGGCAGAGGCTGAAGCTTTCTTT. The genes are TRBV27 and TRBJ1-1; the match to TRBD1 covers 10 bases. The CDR3 is made up of 14 amino acids. The V gene's germline CDR1 is MNHEY and CDR2 SMNVEV (reference sequence). Losses at the gene ends were 5 bases for V and 6 bases for J; bases not matched to a gene: 6.

V is TRBV6-2 or TRBV6-3 and J is TRBJ1-2; D not certain. V shed 6 bases and J shed 3 bases, with 20 bases lying between them. The CDR3 spans 16 residues. CDR1 and CDR2 from the germline V gene are MNHEY and SVGEGT. This CDR3 is CASSPQWKGSDYGYTF. The CDR3 DNA reads as TGTGCCAGCAGCCCTCAGTGGAAGGGATCGGACTATGGCTACACCTTC.

This chain links TRBV28 with TRBJ2-5; 8 bases map to TRBD1. Germline assignment: CDR1 MDHEN and CDR2 SYDVKM. Trimming removed 6 bases from V and 7 bases from J; junction bases left unmatched: 7. The CDR3 covers 13 residues. The CDR3 sequence is CASRPGQGGTQYF. CDR3 sequence (DNA): TGTGCCAGCAGACCCGGACAGGGCGGGACCCAGTACTTC.

This chain links TRBV9 with TRBJ2-2, with 13 bases lining up with TRBD2. The CDR3 is 18 residues long. Germline CDR1 and CDR2: SGDLS and YYNGEE. Trimming took 0 bases from V and 10 from J; bases not matched to a gene: 12. The CDR3 is CASSVETSGRSSWEELFF. CDR3 nucleotides: TGTGCCAGCAGCGTAGAGACTAGCGGGAGGTCCTCGTGGGAGGAGCTGTTTTTT.

The V gene is TRBV7-2, the J gene TRBJ1-3; D perhaps matches TRBD1 (5 bases). This CDR3 is built from 13 residues. Germline assignment: CDR1 SGHTA and CDR2 FQGNSA. V dropped 5 bases and J dropped 8 bases, with 13 bases sitting between them. In DNA form, the CDR3 reads TGTGCCAGCAGCACCGGGACTACTTACACCATATATTTT. Translated, it gives CASSTGTTYTIYF.

This clone was found a few times. The rearrangement uses TRBV30 and TRBJ1-6, with 7 nucleotides matching TRBD1. J was trimmed by 5 bases and V by 4 bases; bases with no gene match: 5. CDR1 GTSNPN and CDR2 SVGIG come from the germline V gene (reference sequence). The CDR3 has 14 amino acids. In DNA, the CDR3 is TGTGCCTGGAATAGACAGGGCAATAATTCACCCCTCCACTTT. It specifies CAWNRQGNNSPLHF.

The CDR3 coding sequence is TGCGCCAGCAGCCAAGATAGGGGGGGAGGGCACTATGGCTACACCTTC. Its protein product is CASSQDRGGGHYGYTF. The chain has TRBV4-1 and TRBJ1-2; possible D gene TRBD1, 6 bases. Trimming took 0 bases from V and 3 from J, leaving 14 bases between them. The V gene's germline CDR1 is MGHRA and CDR2 YSYEKL. The CDR3 loop spans 16 amino acids.

V gene TRBV28 combines with J gene TRBJ2-1; D is undetermined. This CDR3 spans 11 amino acids. Between the trimmed V and J ends, which lost 5 bases and 8 bases, there was a span of 7 bases. Germline values: CDR1 MDHEN, CDR2 SYDVKM. The CDR3 is CASSSVYEQFF. The CDR3 coding sequence is TGTGCCAGCAGTAGTGTCTATGAGCAGTTCTTC.

The J gene is TRBJ2-7, the V gene TRBV15; tentative D call: TRBD2 (6 bases). The germline gives CDR1 LNHNV, CDR2 YYDKDF (reference sequence). This CDR3 contains 17 residues. V was pared by 4 bases and J by 0 bases, with 19 bases between. In DNA form, the CDR3 reads TGTGCCACCAGCAAGGGCTTCTCGGGGGTTATCTCCTACGAGCAGTACTTC. Protein: CATSKGFSGVISYEQYF.

This clone has just one count. The chain couples TRBV29-1 to TRBJ2-2; weak D call: TRBD2 (5 bases). CDR3 length: 13 amino acids. The germline V gene has CDR1 SQVTM and CDR2 ANQGSEA. Trimming cost V 6 bases and J 6 bases, with 14 bases left between them. In nucleotides, the CDR3 is TGCAGCGTGGGGTTGATCGGGGCCGGGGAGCTGTTTTTT. Encoded protein: CSVGLIGAGELFF.

This sequence joins TRBV11-3 and TRBJ2-3; 14 bases are shared with TRBD2. The ends lost 4 bases at V and 4 bases at J; junction bases unmatched: 4. Germline values: CDR1 SGHNT, CDR2 YENEEA. CDR3 length: 16 residues. The CDR3 bases are TGTGCCAGCAGCTCGGGACTAGCGGGAGTTTCAGATACGCAGTATTTT. Translated, it gives CASSSGLAGVSDTQYF.

The chain carries TRBV9 and TRBJ1-3, with 10 bases identical to TRBD1. The CDR3 consists of 18 residues. Trimming cost V 0 bases and J 4 bases; bases outside gene matches: 10. Germline loops: CDR1 SGDLS, CDR2 YYNGEE. The CDR3 bases are TGTGCCAGCAGCGTAGCTATTTGGGACAGGGGAGACGGAAACACCATATATTTT. The encoded protein is CASSVAIWDRGDGNTIYF.

This chain links TRBV25-1 with TRBJ2-7; D unclear. Trimming removed 6 bases at V and 2 bases at J, with 5 bases between. This CDR3 is 11 amino acids long. Looked up from germline, CDR1 is MGHDK and CDR2 is SYGVNS. CDR3 in amino acids: CASSQTYEQYF. DNA of the CDR3: TGTGCCAGCAGCCAAACCTACGAGCAGTACTTC.

The chain recombines TRBV2 with TRBJ1-5, with D tentatively TRBD1 (5 bases). The germline CDR1 and CDR2 sequences are SNHLY and FYNNEI. CDR3 size: 14 residues. V lost 3 bases and J 3 bases, leaving 9 bases between the germline ends. CDR3 sequence reads: CASSERGVNQPQHF. In DNA form, the CDR3 reads TGTGCCAGCAGTGAGAGGGGAGTCAATCAGCCCCAGCATTTT.

V gene TRBV5-5 combines with J gene TRBJ1-1; D is unclear. Trimming removed 0 bases from V and 4 bases from J, with 13 bases in between. Germline lookup yields CDR1 SGHKS and CDR2 YYEKEE (reference sequence). The CDR3 extends over 15 amino acids. The DNA of the CDR3 is TGTGCCAGCAGCTTGGCCCCACGGGGAGGCACTGAAGCTTTCTTT. This sequence encodes CASSLAPRGGTEAFF.

The chain links TRBV6-2 or TRBV6-3 to TRBJ2-1; maybe TRBD1 (5 bases). Germline V gene lookup returns CDR1 MNHEY and CDR2 SVGEGT. V was cut by 7 bases and J by 3 bases, with 16 bases left in between. CDR3 length equals 15 residues. The CDR3: CASTPRQTLYNEQFF. The DNA for the CDR3 is TGTGCCAGCACCCCAAGACAGACGCTCTACAATGAGCAGTTCTTC.

The chain joins TRBV7-3 to TRBJ2-3; D not certain. The CDR3 totals 15 residues. From germline, CDR1 is SGHTA and CDR2 FQGTGA. V was clipped by 2 bases and J by 0 bases, with 9 bases between them. CDR3 bases: TGTGCCAGCAGCTTATCGGGCAGTAGCACAGATACGCAGTATTTT. This translates into CASSLSGSSTDTQYF. Together with reference TRBV7-3 and TRBJ2-3, the CDR3 gives the full variable domain: GAGVSQTPSNKVTEKGKYVELRCDPISGHTALYWYRQSLGQGPEFLIYFQGTGAADDSGLPNDRFFAVRPEGSVSTLKIQRTERGDSAVYLCASSLSGSSTDTQYFGPGTRLTVL.

The rearrangement links TRBV10-3 to TRBJ2-3, with TRBD2 matching over 11 bases. Germline assignment: CDR1 ENHRY and CDR2 SYGVKD. The length of the CDR3 is 15 residues. The J segment lost 0 bases and the V segment lost 6 bases, leaving 2 bases of the junction unmatched. The CDR3 protein is CAIRTSGASTDTQYF. The DNA of the CDR3 is TGTGCCATCAGGACTAGCGGGGCTAGCACAGATACGCAGTATTTT.

This clone has only one observation. The rearrangement joins TRBV7-6 to TRBJ1-5; 10 bases line up with TRBD1. The CDR3 has 15 residues. J was trimmed by 6 bases and V by 1 base; bases with no gene match: 3. In germline, CDR1 is SGHVS, CDR2 FNYEAQ. The CDR3 DNA follows: TGTGCCAGCAGCTTAGGGACAGGGGGTGGTCAGCCCCAGCATTTT. This translates into CASSLGTGGGQPQHF.

There are a few counts of this clone. The chain employs TRBV5-6 and TRBJ2-7; no firm D call. Between the trimmed V and J ends, which lost 1 base and 7 bases, there was a span of 12 bases. Looked up from germline, CDR1 is SGHDT and CDR2 is YYEEEE. The CDR3 runs 13 residues. Written as DNA, the CDR3 is TGTGCCAGCAGCTTGCCCAACCCCGGGGAGCAGTACTTC. Translation: CASSLPNPGEQYF.

This clone was detected only a few times. The rearrangement links TRBV19 to TRBJ1-6; possible D gene TRBD1, 5 bases. The CDR3 loop spans 13 amino acids. Germline assignment: CDR1 LNHDA and CDR2 SQIVND (reference sequence). Trimming pared 8 bases from V and 9 bases from J, leaving 14 bases between. This CDR3 is CASLGLRGSPLHF. In DNA form, the CDR3 reads TGTGCCAGTCTTGGCCTTAGGGGTTCACCCCTCCACTTT. Using reference TRBV19 and TRBJ1-6 for the parts outside the CDR3, the full variable domain is DGGITQSPKYLFRKEGQNVTLSCEQNLNHDAMYWYRQDPGQGLRLIYYSQIVNDFQKGDIAEGYSVSREKKESFPLTVTSAQKNPTAFYLCASLGLRGSPLHFGNGTRLTVT.

The chain has TRBV27 and TRBJ1-1; no clear D. Germline V gene data show CDR1 as MNHEY and CDR2 as SMNVEV (reference sequence). CDR3 size: 14 residues. V gave up 6 bases and J gave up 3 bases, with 14 bases separating them. The CDR3 protein is CASSLGGGYTEAFF. In DNA, the CDR3 is TGTGCCAGCAGCCTCGGAGGAGGTTACACTGAAGCTTTCTTT.

The rearrangement joins TRBV24-1 to TRBJ2-1; TRBD1 aligns across 10 bases. The CDR3 has 19 residues. CDR1 and CDR2 from the germline V gene are KGHDR and SFDVKD. Trimming removed 4 bases from V and 8 bases from J; junction bases left unmatched: 19. The chain's CDR3 is CATSDLPGQGQPGSDEQFF. CDR3 nucleotide sequence: TGTGCCACCAGTGACTTGCCGGGACAGGGGCAACCTGGTTCGGATGAGCAGTTCTTC.

This clone appeared a single time. The V and J genes are TRBV5-4 and TRBJ1-2; D is unclear. The CDR3 is 13 residues long. Per the germline V gene, CDR1 is SGHNT and CDR2 is YYREEE (reference sequence). V lost 0 bases and J 2 bases, leaving 5 bases between the germline ends. The CDR3 bases are TGTGCCAGCAGCTTGGGGCAGAACTATGGCTACACCTTC. Amino acid sequence: CASSLGQNYGYTF.

This clone was counted once. This chain uses TRBV7-8 with TRBJ2-7; 8 bases align to TRBD2. This CDR3 has 17 amino acids. CDR1 is SGHVS and CDR2 is FQNEAQ in the germline V gene. V gave up 1 base and J gave up 3 bases; unmatched junction bases: 11. The CDR3 loop reads CASSLVRVTSVDYEQYF. The CDR3 nucleotides read TGTGCCAGCAGCTTAGTGAGGGTGACTAGCGTAGACTACGAGCAGTACTTC. The variable domain in full, with the rest retrieved from reference TRBV7-8 and TRBJ2-7, is GAGVSQSPRYKVAKRGQDVALRCDPISGHVSLFWYQQALGQGPEFLTYFQNEAQLDKSGLPSDRFFAERPEGSVSTLKIQRTQQEDSAVYLCASSLVRVTSVDYEQYFGPGTRLTVT.